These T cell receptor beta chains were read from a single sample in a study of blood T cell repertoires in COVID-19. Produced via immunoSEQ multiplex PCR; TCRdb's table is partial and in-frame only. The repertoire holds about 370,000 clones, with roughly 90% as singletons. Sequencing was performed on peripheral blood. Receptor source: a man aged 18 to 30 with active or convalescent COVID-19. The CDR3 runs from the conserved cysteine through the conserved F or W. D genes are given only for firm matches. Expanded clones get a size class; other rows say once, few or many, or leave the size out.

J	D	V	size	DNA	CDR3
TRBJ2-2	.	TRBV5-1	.	TGCGCCAGCAGACAGGGAACGAACACCGGGGAGCTGTTTTTT	CASRQGTNTGELFF
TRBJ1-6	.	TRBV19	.	TGTGCCAGTAGAGACCGACAGCACTATAATTCACCCCTCCACTTT	CASRDRQHYNSPLHF
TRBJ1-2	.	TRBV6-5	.	TGTGCCAGCAGTTCCAGGGGTAGGGGTGGCTACACCTTC	CASSSRGRGGYTF
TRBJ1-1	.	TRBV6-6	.	TGTGCCAGCAGTTCCCCGGACAGGAACACTGAAGCTTTCTTT	CASSSPDRNTEAFF
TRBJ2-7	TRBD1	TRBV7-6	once	TGTGCCAGCAGCATGGACAGGGCCCATTCCTACGAGCAGTACTTC	CASSMDRAHSYEQYF
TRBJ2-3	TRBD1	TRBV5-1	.	TGCGCCAGCAGCTCACAGGGGGTTGGCACAGATACGCAGTATTTT	CASSSQGVGTDTQYF
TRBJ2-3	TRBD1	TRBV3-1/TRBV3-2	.	TGTGCCAGCAGCAGATGGGACAGGGGGCTCGCAGATACGCAGTATTTT	CASSRWDRGLADTQYF
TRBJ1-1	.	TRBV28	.	TGTGCCAGCACCAGGACAGTGAACACTGAAGCTTTCTTT	CASTRTVNTEAFF
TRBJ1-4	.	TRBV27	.	TGTGCCAGCAGTCCCCAGCCGTACGGGACTAATGAAAAACTGTTTTTT	CASSPQPYGTNEKLFF
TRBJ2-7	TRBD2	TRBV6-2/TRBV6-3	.	TGTGCCAGCAGTTACTCGAGTCAGCGGGGGTACTCCTACGAGCAGTACTTC	CASSYSSQRGYSYEQYF
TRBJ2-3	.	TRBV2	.	TGTGCCATCCAAAGGGGGGGCTACACAGATACGCAGTATTTT	CAIQRGGYTDTQYF
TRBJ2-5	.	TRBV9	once	TGTGCCAGCAGCGTAGGGATGGCGGGGGAGACCCAGTACTTC	CASSVGMAGETQYF
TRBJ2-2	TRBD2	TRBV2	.	TGTGCCAGCAGAGTAGCGGGGATGAACACCGGGGAGCTGTTTTTT	CASRVAGMNTGELFF
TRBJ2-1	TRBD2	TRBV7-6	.	TGTGCCAGCAGCCTGAGGACTAGCGGGGTCTTCTCCTACAATGAGCAGTTCTTC	CASSLRTSGVFSYNEQFF
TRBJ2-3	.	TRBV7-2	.	TGTGCCAGCAGCTCTCAGGCAGGTAGTTCAGATACGCAGTATTTT	CASSSQAGSSDTQYF
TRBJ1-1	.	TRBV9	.	TGTGCCAGCGGGGAGGCTGAAGCTTTCTTT	CASGEAEAFF
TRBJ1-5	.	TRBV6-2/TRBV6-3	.	TGTGCCAGCAGCCCGGGGAACAGGGCCAATCAGCCCCAGCATTTT	CASSPGNRANQPQHF